The sequence of this T cell receptor beta chain was determined in a study of T cells in Graves' hyperthyroidism and ophthalmopathy. This clonotype was found many times. The source material, RNA transcripts, was used to amplify TCR beta CDR3 regions. The TCR CDR3 was amplified in a first-round RT-PCR using the HTBI primer set. A single record per CDR3 protein comes from TCRdb applying MiXCR to the multiplex PCR reads. The sample records over 500,000 distinct CDR3 sequences, about 15% being singletons. V lost 4 bases and J lost 6, with 10 bases in between. The CDR3 spans 12 residues. CDR1 is GTSNPN and CDR2 is SVGIG in the germline V gene (reference sequence).

This sequence was found in a woman aged 40 to 55 with Graves' hyperthyroidism. Sample: blood. The gene calls are TRBV30 and TRBJ2-1, with D tentatively TRBD2 (6 bases). CDR3 in DNA: TGTGCCTGGATTTACGGGGGCAATGAGCAGTTCTTC. This gives the protein CAWIYGGNEQFF. Filled out from reference TRBV30 and TRBJ2-1, the complete variable domain reads SQTIHQWPATLVQPVGSPLSLECTVEGTSNPNLYWYRQAAGRGLQLLFYSVGIGQISSEVPQNLSASRPQDRQFILSSKKLLLSDSGFYLCAWIYGGNEQFFGPGTRLTVL.